This T cell receptor (beta chain) came from a study of T cells in Graves' hyperthyroidism and ophthalmopathy. With a duration under 2 months, the hyperthyroidism was newly diagnosed in patients aged 18 to 65. RNA transcripts provided the source from which TCR beta CDR3 regions were amplified. HTBI primers were the set used in a first-round RT-PCR of the TCR CDR3. TCRdb independently ran MiXCR on the multiplex PCR reads; one entry per CDR3 protein. The sample has around 480,000 distinct CDR3 sequences, roughly an eighth seen once. This clonotype was counted ten times or more. V lost 6 bases and J lost 6, with 9 bases in between. CDR3 length equals 12 residues.

The genes are TRBV12-3 or TRBV12-4 and TRBJ1-5, with D uncertain. The sequence came from a woman aged 18-29 years with Graves' hyperthyroidism. Material: blood. This chain's CDR3 is CASSHSSQPQHF. The CDR3 DNA reads as TGTGCCAGCAGCCATTCCAGTCAGCCCCAGCATTTT.